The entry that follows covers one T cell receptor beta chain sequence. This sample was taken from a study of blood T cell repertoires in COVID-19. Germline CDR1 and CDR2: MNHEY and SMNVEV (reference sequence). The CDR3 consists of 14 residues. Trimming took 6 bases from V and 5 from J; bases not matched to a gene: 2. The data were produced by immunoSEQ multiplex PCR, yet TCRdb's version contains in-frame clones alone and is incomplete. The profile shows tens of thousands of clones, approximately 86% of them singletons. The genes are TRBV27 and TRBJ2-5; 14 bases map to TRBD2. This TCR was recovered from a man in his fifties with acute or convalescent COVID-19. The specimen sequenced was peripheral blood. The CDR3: CASSRLAGGETQYF. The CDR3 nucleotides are TGTGCCAGCAGCCGACTAGCGGGAGGGGAGACCCAGTACTTC.